One T cell receptor beta chain is described in this entry. Trimming took off 2 bases at V and 3 bases at J, with 12 bases between the two ends. The CDR3 loop spans 15 amino acids. The germline V gene encodes CDR1 MNHEY and CDR2 SVGAGI. The data originate from a study of cytotoxic CD8 clonotypes in ibrutinib-treated CLL. Across the study: The patients, around 12 relapsed/refractory and about 14 treatment-naive, included around 17 who were IGHV unmutated.

TCRdb's table, derived via immunoSEQ multiplex PCR, lists solely in-frame clones and lacks some. The repertoire holds about 120,000 clones, with 70% to 90% as singletons. The starting material was PBMCs, obtained after 24 months of ibrutinib treatment. The TCR originated in a human donor with chronic lymphocytic leukemia. V gene TRBV6-5 combines with J gene TRBJ2-3; D ambiguous. The DNA of the CDR3 is TGTGCCAGCAGTTACCGGCCCCCAAGTACAGATACGCAGTATTTT. Translated: CASSYRPPSTDTQYF.